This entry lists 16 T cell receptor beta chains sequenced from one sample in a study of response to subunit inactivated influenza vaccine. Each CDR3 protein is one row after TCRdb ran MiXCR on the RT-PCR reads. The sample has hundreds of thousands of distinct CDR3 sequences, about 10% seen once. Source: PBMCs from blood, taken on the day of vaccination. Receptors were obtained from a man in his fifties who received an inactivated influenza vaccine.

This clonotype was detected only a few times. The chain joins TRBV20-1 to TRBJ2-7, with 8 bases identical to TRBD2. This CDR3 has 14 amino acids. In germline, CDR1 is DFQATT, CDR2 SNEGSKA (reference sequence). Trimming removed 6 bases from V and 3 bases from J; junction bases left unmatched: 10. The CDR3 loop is CSARRGAGVYEQYF. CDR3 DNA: TGCAGTGCCAGGCGGGGAGCGGGAGTCTACGAGCAGTACTTC.

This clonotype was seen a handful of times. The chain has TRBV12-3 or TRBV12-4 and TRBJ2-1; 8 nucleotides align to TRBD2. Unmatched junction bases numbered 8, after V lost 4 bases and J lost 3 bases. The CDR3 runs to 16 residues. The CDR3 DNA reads TGTGCCAGCAGTTCTGGTCGGGGGGGTCTCTACAATGAGCAGTTCTTC. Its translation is CASSSGRGGLYNEQFF.

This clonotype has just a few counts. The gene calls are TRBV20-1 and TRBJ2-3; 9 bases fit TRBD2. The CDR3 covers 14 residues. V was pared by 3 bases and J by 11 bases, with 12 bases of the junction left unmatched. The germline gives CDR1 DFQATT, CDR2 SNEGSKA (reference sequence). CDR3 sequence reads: CSARKYSGGGLQYF. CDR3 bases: TGCAGTGCTAGGAAATATAGCGGGGGTGGATTGCAGTATTTT.

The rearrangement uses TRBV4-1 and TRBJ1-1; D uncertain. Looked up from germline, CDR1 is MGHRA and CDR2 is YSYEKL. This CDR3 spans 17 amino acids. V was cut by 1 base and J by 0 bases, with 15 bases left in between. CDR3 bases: TGCGCCAGCAGCCAAGTTCTCAGTCTCCCCTTGAACACTGAAGCTTTCTTT. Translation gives CASSQVLSLPLNTEAFF.

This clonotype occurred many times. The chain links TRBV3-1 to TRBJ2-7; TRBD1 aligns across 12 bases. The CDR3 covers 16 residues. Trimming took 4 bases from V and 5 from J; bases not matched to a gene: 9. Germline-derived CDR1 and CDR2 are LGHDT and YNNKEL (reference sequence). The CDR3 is CASSREPGQGAHEQYF. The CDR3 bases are TGTGCCAGCAGCCGGGAACCGGGACAGGGGGCCCACGAGCAGTACTTC.

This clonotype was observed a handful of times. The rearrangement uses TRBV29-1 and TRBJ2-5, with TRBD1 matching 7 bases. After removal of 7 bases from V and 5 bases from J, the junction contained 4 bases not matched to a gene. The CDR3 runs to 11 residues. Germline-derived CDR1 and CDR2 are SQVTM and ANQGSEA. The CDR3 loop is CSAKQGETQYF. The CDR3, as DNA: TGCAGCGCAAAACAGGGGGAGACCCAGTACTTC. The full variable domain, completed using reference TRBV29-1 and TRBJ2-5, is SAVISQKPSRDICQRGTSLTIQCQVDSQVTMMFWYRQQPGQSLTLIATANQGSEATYESGFVIDKFPISRPNLTFSTLTVSNMSPEDSSIYLCSAKQGETQYFGPGTRLLVL.

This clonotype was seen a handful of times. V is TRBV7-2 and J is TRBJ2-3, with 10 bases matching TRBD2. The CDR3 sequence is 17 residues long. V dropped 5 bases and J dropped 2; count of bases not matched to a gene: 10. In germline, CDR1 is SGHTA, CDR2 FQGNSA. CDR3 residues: CASSPVGLAGATDTQYF. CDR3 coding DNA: TGTGCCAGCAGCCCCGTCGGGCTAGCGGGAGCCACAGATACGCAGTATTTT.

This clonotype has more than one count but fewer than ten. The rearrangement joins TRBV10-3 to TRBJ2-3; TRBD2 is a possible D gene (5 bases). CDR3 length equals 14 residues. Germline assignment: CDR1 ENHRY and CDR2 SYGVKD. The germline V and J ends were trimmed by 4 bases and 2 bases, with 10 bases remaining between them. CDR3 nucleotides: TGTGCCATCAGTGCAGCGGAGAACACAGATACGCAGTATTTT. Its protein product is CAISAAENTDTQYF.

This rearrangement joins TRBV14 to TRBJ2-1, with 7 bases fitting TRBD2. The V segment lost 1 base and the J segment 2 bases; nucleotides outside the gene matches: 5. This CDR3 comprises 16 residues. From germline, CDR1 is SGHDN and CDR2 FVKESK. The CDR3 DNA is TGTGCCAGCAGCCAAGCTTCTGGGACTACCTACAATGAGCAGTTCTTC. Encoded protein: CASSQASGTTYNEQFF.

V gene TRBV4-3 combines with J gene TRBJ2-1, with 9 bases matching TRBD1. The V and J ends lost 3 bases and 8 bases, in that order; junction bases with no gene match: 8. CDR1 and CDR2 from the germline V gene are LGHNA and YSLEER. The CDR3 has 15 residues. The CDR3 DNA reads TGCGCCAGCAGCCAGGGGGGGACAGGGTTTGATGAGCAGTTCTTC. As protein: CASSQGGTGFDEQFF.

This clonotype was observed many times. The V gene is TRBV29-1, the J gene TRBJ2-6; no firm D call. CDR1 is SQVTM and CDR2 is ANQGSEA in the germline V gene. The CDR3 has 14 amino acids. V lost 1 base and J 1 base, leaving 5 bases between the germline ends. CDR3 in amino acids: CSVEGGSGANVLTF. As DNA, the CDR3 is TGCAGCGTTGAAGGTGGATCTGGGGCCAACGTCCTGACTTTC.

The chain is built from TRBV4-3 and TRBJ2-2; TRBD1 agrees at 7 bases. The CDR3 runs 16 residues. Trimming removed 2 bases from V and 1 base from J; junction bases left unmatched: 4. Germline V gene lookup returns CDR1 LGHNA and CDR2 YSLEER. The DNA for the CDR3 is TGCGCCAGCAGCCAACATACAGGGGTGAACACCGGGGAGCTGTTTTTT. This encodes CASSQHTGVNTGELFF.

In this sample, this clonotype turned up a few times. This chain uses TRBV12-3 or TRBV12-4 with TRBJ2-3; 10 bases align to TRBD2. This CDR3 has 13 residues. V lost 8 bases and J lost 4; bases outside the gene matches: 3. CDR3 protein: CASASGSSDTQYF. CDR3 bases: TGTGCCAGCGCTAGCGGGAGCTCAGATACGCAGTATTTT.

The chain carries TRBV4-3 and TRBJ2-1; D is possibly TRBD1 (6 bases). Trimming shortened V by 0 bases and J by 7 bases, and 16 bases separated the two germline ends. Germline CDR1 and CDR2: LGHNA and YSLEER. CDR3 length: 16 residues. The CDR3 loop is CASSQDVRGSPNEQFF. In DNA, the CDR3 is TGCGCCAGCAGCCAAGATGTCAGGGGCTCGCCGAATGAGCAGTTCTTC.

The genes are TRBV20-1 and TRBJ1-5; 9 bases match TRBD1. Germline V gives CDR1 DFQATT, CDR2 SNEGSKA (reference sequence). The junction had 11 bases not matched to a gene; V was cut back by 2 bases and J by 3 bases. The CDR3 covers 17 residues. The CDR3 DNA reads TGCAGTGCTAGACCCTCTCCGGGACAGGGAAACAATCAGCCCCAGCATTTT. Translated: CSARPSPGQGNNQPQHF.

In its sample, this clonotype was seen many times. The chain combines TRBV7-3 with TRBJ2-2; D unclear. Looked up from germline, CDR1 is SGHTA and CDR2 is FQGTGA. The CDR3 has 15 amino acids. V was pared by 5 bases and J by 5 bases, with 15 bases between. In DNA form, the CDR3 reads TGTGCCAGCAGCCCCGGACGTAGAGCTACCGGGGAGCTGTTTTTT. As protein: CASSPGRRATGELFF.